The 25 T cell receptor beta chains below were found in one sample sequenced in a study of control samples from healthy donors and cancer patients. Libraries were prepared by immunoSEQ multiplex PCR; TCRdb keeps only in-frame clonotypes and omits some of them. Of approximately 150,000 clones listed, about 90% were seen once; the top ten hold approximately 2.9%. What was sequenced was blood. These TCRs come from a man aged 30-40 years in good health.

CDR3 DNA sequence: TGTGCCATGCGACTAACTCCCACAGATACGCAGTATTTT. It encodes CAMRLTPTDTQYF. V gene TRBV10-3 combines with J gene TRBJ2-3; weak D call: TRBD2 (5 bases). The CDR3 covers 13 residues. Trimming pared 9 bases from V and 2 bases from J, leaving 12 bases between. The germline gives CDR1 ENHRY, CDR2 SYGVKD.

This rearrangement joins TRBV18 to TRBJ1-2, with D possibly TRBD1 on 5 matching bases. The CDR3 sequence is 13 residues long. Germline V gene sequence: CDR1 KGHSH, CDR2 LQKENI. Deletions cut 6 bases from V and 5 bases from J, with 13 bases between. The DNA of the CDR3 is TGTGCCAGCTCCGGCCTAGGGGAGTATGGCTACACCTTC. It translates to CASSGLGEYGYTF.

This chain uses TRBV28 with TRBJ2-3, with D unresolved. V shed 2 bases and J shed 5 bases, with 17 bases lying between them. The CDR3 has 16 amino acids. Germline V gene lookup returns CDR1 MDHEN and CDR2 SYDVKM. CDR3 in DNA: TGTGCCAGCAGTTTAACGGCAGCTAGAGATGGAGATACGCAGTATTTT. The encoded protein is CASSLTAARDGDTQYF.

This chain uses TRBV7-6 with TRBJ2-4, with D possibly matching TRBD2 (6 bases). Trimming took 5 bases from V and 0 from J, leaving 26 bases between them. Looked up from germline, CDR1 is SGHVS and CDR2 is FNYEAQ. This CDR3 has 20 residues. This chain's CDR3 is CASSTEAGTRASIAKNIQYF. Written as DNA, the CDR3 is TGTGCCAGCAGCACCGAGGCCGGGACTCGAGCCTCAATAGCCAAAAACATTCAGTACTTC.

This chain uses TRBV3-1 (or the pseudogene TRBV3-2) with TRBJ2-7; 10 bases match TRBD1. The CDR3 is 14 residues long. Germline V gene data show CDR1 as LGHDT and CDR2 as YNNKEL (reference sequence). V gave up 1 base and J gave up 6 bases; unmatched junction bases: 3. In nucleotides, the CDR3 is TGTGCCAGCAGCCAAGGGACAGGGGGACGCGAGCAGTACTTC. It encodes CASSQGTGGREQYF.

This clone was counted a few times. The genes are TRBV6-5 and TRBJ1-5; D possibly corresponds to TRBD1 (6 bases). Deletions cut 6 bases from V and 0 bases from J, with 12 bases between. This CDR3 has 15 residues. Germline CDR1 MNHEY, CDR2 SVGAGI. CDR3 loop: CASRRQAFSNQPQHF. Written as DNA, the CDR3 is TGTGCCAGCAGAAGACAGGCATTTAGCAATCAGCCCCAGCATTTT.

CDR3 bases: TGTGCCACCCCAGGGGGCCCCGGGGAGCTGTTTTTT. Amino acid sequence: CATPGGPGELFF. This chain joins TRBV19 and TRBJ2-2; 8 bases map to TRBD1. CDR3 length: 12 amino acids. Germline trimming cut 10 bases from V and 6 bases from J; bases unmatched to any gene: 4. Germline V gives CDR1 LNHDA, CDR2 SQIVND (reference sequence).

V and J are TRBV5-8 and TRBJ2-2, with 7 bases identical to TRBD1. The CDR3 contains 14 residues. Germline CDR1 SGHTS, CDR2 YDEGEE. V dropped 2 bases and J dropped 7; count of bases not matched to a gene: 5. The CDR3 DNA reads TGTGCCAGCAGCTTTACAGGGGAATACGGGGAGCTGTTTTTT. This codes for CASSFTGEYGELFF.

This clone has a single count. This chain connects TRBV5-1 to TRBJ1-2; no definite D call. V lost 0 bases to trimming and J lost 4 bases, with 7 bases between them. This CDR3 is 13 amino acids long. Germline loops: CDR1 SGHRS, CDR2 YFSETQ. The CDR3 nucleotides are TGCGCCAGCAGCTTGGGGGTTCGCTATGGCTACACCTTC. This codes for CASSLGVRYGYTF.

This clone was observed once. This chain uses TRBV2 with TRBJ2-6, with D possibly TRBD1 on 5 matching bases. CDR3 length equals 16 residues. CDR1 SNHLY and CDR2 FYNNEI come from the germline V gene. Trimming stripped 3 bases from V and 3 bases from J, with 12 bases between. The CDR3 reads CASSEPPGNGANVLTF. In DNA form, the CDR3 reads TGTGCCAGCAGTGAGCCTCCAGGGAATGGGGCCAACGTCCTGACTTTC. Using reference TRBV2 and TRBJ2-6 for the parts outside the CDR3, the full variable domain is EPEVTQTPSHQVTQMGQEVILRCVPISNHLYFYWYRQILGQKVEFLVSFYNNEISEKSEIFDDQFSVERPDGSNFTLKIRSTKLEDSAMYFCASSEPPGNGANVLTFGAGSRLTVL.

This clone was found once. CDR3 in amino acids: CAGWTGKAFF. The CDR3 DNA reads as TGTGCCGGATGGACAGGGAAAGCTTTCTTT. The chain carries TRBV6-4 and TRBJ1-1, with 8 nucleotides matching TRBD1. CDR1 MRHNA and CDR2 SNTAGT come from the germline V gene. Trimming took 11 bases from V and 9 from J; bases not matched to a gene: 5. CDR3 length equals 10 residues.

This chain uses TRBV5-4 with TRBJ2-1; TRBD2 agrees at 7 bases. The CDR3 extends over 13 amino acids. J gave up 5 bases and V 3 bases, and 2 bases lay outside the gene matches. CDR1 and CDR2 from the germline V gene are SGHNT and YYREEE (reference sequence). The CDR3 coding sequence is TGTGCCAGCAGCTGGGCGGGGGACAATGAGCAGTTCTTC. Its translation is CASSWAGDNEQFF.

A single count supports this clone. V is TRBV5-6 and J is TRBJ1-2, with D possibly being TRBD1 (6 bases). V was shortened by 1 base and J by 4 bases, with 11 bases between the two germline ends. The germline V gene encodes CDR1 SGHDT and CDR2 YYEEEE. The CDR3 covers 14 residues. Here the CDR3 reads CASSLPTGSYGYTF. The CDR3 region has the DNA TGTGCCAGCAGCTTGCCCACAGGGTCCTATGGCTACACCTTC. The whole variable domain, filled in from reference TRBV5-6 and TRBJ1-2, reads DAGVTQSPTHLIKTRGQQVTLRCSPKSGHDTVSWYQQALGQGPQFIFQYYEEEERQRGNFPDRFSGHQFPNYSSELNVNALLLGDSALYLCASSLPTGSYGYTFGSGTRLTVV.

This rearrangement joins TRBV21-1 to TRBJ1-3. TRBV21-1 is tagged as a pseudogene. The length of the CDR3 is 18 residues. The chain's CDR3 is CASSKADLIRGSGNTIYF. The CDR3 nucleotides read TGTGCCAGCAGCAAAGCCGACCTGATTAGAGGATCTGGAAACACCATATATTTT.

V is TRBV18 and J is TRBJ2-4; possibly TRBD2 for D (5 bases). In germline, CDR1 is KGHSH, CDR2 LQKENI. Trimming removed 4 bases at V and 0 bases at J, with 19 bases between. This CDR3 spans 18 amino acids. CDR3 coding DNA: TGTGCCAGCTCACGACGCAATGGACTGGAACTAGCCAAAAACATTCAGTACTTC. Translating gives CASSRRNGLELAKNIQYF.

The chain has TRBV28 and TRBJ1-4; D may be TRBD1 (5 bases). The length of the CDR3 is 17 residues. Germline-derived CDR1 and CDR2 are MDHEN and SYDVKM. The V gene lost 6 bases and the J gene lost 0 bases, with 17 bases spanning the gap. This CDR3 is CASRQPQGMTTNEKLFF. The CDR3 bases are TGTGCCAGCAGGCAACCCCAGGGCATGACAACTAATGAAAAACTGTTTTTT.

V usage is TRBV7-8 and J usage is TRBJ2-7, with D possibly TRBD1 on 6 matching bases. Per germline, CDR1 SGHVS and CDR2 FQNEAQ. The CDR3 length is 15 residues. Between the trimmed V and J ends, which lost 4 bases and 0 bases, there was a span of 13 bases. The CDR3 region has the DNA TGTGCCAGCAGCTCCTGGACAGAGAGCTCCTACGAGCAGTACTTC. Translation gives CASSSWTESSYEQYF.

This clone appeared a single time. The chain is built from TRBV30 and TRBJ2-2; 7 bases map to TRBD2. The V gene's germline CDR1 is GTSNPN and CDR2 SVGIG (reference sequence). The CDR3 extends over 16 amino acids. Trimming at V came to 0 bases and at J to 4 bases, leaving 8 bases not matched to a gene. The chain's CDR3 is CAWSVRGGVSTGELFF. CDR3 nucleotide sequence: TGTGCCTGGAGTGTACGCGGGGGTGTAAGCACCGGGGAGCTGTTTTTT.

The V gene is TRBV12-3 or TRBV12-4, the J gene TRBJ2-5; perhaps TRBD1 as D (6 bases). The ends were cut back, 6 bases at V and 8 bases at J, with 16 bases in the middle. The CDR3 has 13 amino acids. CDR3 amino acids: CASSPGQTSTQYF. CDR3 nucleotide sequence: TGTGCCAGCAGCCCAGGACAGACAAGCACCCAGTACTTC.

V is TRBV30 and J is TRBJ1-1; TRBD1 matches 7 bases. CDR1 is GTSNPN and CDR2 is SVGIG in the germline V gene (reference sequence). This CDR3 spans 14 amino acids. V dropped 4 bases and J dropped 5; count of bases not matched to a gene: 10. The CDR3 DNA reads as TGTGCCTGGAAGGGGGCAGGGAAAGAAACTGAAGCTTTCTTT. Translating gives CAWKGAGKETEAFF.

The rearrangement joins TRBV6-1 to TRBJ2-7; no clear D. Germline values: CDR1 MNHNS, CDR2 SASEGT. The CDR3 runs 14 residues. Trimming stripped 1 base from V and 4 bases from J, with 11 bases between. The CDR3 region has the DNA TGTGCCAGCAGTGAAGGGCCCGGACGATACGAGCAGTACTTC. Its protein product is CASSEGPGRYEQYF.

This clone was recorded only once. CDR3 residues: CAAMDSYEQYF. CDR3 coding DNA: TGTGCCGCCATGGACTCCTACGAGCAGTACTTC. The J gene is TRBJ2-7, the V gene TRBV6-5; D remains ambiguous. The germline V gene encodes CDR1 MNHEY and CDR2 SVGAGI. Trimming took off 11 bases at V and 0 bases at J, with 8 bases between the two ends. The CDR3 is 11 residues long.

The CDR3 loop is CASSYGATGELFF. In DNA form, the CDR3 reads TGTGCCAGCAGTTATGGGGCCACCGGGGAGCTGTTTTTT. The rearrangement uses TRBV6-2 or TRBV6-3 and TRBJ2-2; maybe TRBD1 (5 bases). The germline gives CDR1 MNHEY, CDR2 SVGEGT. V was cut by 3 bases and J by 4 bases, with 6 bases left in between. CDR3 length: 13 residues.

The rearrangement links TRBV27 to TRBJ2-4; tentatively, D is TRBD1 or TRBD2 (6 bases each). V lost 3 bases and J lost 8, with 11 bases in between. Per germline, CDR1 MNHEY and CDR2 SMNVEV (reference sequence). The CDR3 is 13 residues long. CDR3 sequence: CASSLGGWDIQYF. CDR3 DNA: TGTGCCAGCAGTTTGGGGGGCTGGGACATTCAGTACTTC.

This clone has just one count. J is TRBJ2-1 and V is TRBV28; perhaps TRBD1 as D (6 bases). This CDR3 contains 14 residues. From germline, CDR1 is MDHEN and CDR2 SYDVKM. The V gene lost 0 bases and the J gene lost 8 bases, with 11 bases spanning the gap. DNA of the CDR3: TGTGCCAGCAGTTTATGGGACAGAGGGGATGAGCAGTTCTTC. This gives the protein CASSLWDRGDEQFF.